The 11 T cell receptor beta chains below were found in one sample sequenced in a study of beta chain features in type 1 diabetes. Expressed TCRB transcripts were sequenced because the isolated RNA had all been reverse transcribed beforehand. Sequencing was performed with immunoSEQ multiplex PCR; in TCRdb, only in-frame clones are kept and a portion is missing. The data hold over 120,000 clones, with more than 9% observed a single time. Sequences were obtained from naive CD4+ T cells from blood. The receptors come from a young man in good health.

This clone was counted a few times. V gene TRBV7-3 combines with J gene TRBJ2-1; the match to TRBD1 covers 10 bases. This CDR3 is 15 amino acids long. Germline V gene sequence: CDR1 SGHTA, CDR2 FQGTGA. V lost 5 bases, J lost 8 bases, and 9 bases stayed unmatched. The CDR3 region is CASSPTRDRGDEQFF. In nucleotides, the CDR3 is TGTGCCAGCAGCCCTACTCGGGACAGGGGCGATGAGCAGTTCTTC.

A few counts support this clone. The chain uses TRBV6-1 and TRBJ2-5; possibly TRBD1 for D (6 bases). Trimming shortened V by 7 bases and J by 5 bases, and 20 bases separated the two germline ends. The CDR3 totals 15 residues. CDR1 and CDR2 from the germline V gene are MNHNS and SASEGT. CDR3 in DNA: TGTGCCAGCACCGCGGACCTGGGGGCTTTGGAGACCCAGTACTTC. This translates into CASTADLGALETQYF.

This clone turned up a few times. The J gene is TRBJ1-4, the V gene TRBV7-3; D is ambiguous. CDR3 length equals 13 residues. Germline values: CDR1 SGHTA, CDR2 FQGTGA. Trimming left V 5 bases short and J 3 bases short, with 7 bases between. The CDR3 DNA sequence: TGTGCCAGCAGCCAGCGGGCTAATGAAAAACTGTTTTTT. It is translated as CASSQRANEKLFF. Full variable domain (rest looked up from reference TRBV7-3 and TRBJ1-4): GAGVSQTPSNKVTEKGKYVELRCDPISGHTALYWYRQSLGQGPEFLIYFQGTGAADDSGLPNDRFFAVRPEGSVSTLKIQRTERGDSAVYLCASSQRANEKLFFGSGTQLSVL.

This clone turned up a few times. V and J are TRBV28 and TRBJ1-2, with TRBD1 matching over 11 bases. The V gene's germline CDR1 is MDHEN and CDR2 SYDVKM. This CDR3 has 15 amino acids. Trimming cost V 6 bases and J 3 bases; bases outside gene matches: 6. The CDR3 here is CASSPRDRGDYGYTF. For the CDR3, the DNA is TGTGCCAGCAGCCCCCGGGACAGGGGGGACTATGGCTACACCTTC.

In its sample, this clone was seen a few times. The chain employs TRBV27 and TRBJ2-5, with 10 bases fitting TRBD2. The V segment lost 7 bases and the J segment 5 bases; nucleotides outside the gene matches: 10. From germline, CDR1 is MNHEY and CDR2 SMNVEV (reference sequence). This CDR3 region has 15 residues. CDR3 sequence reads: CASTRLAGVRETQYF. CDR3 nucleotides: TGTGCCAGCACCCGCCTAGCGGGGGTCAGGGAGACCCAGTACTTC.

This rearrangement joins TRBV19 to TRBJ1-1, with TRBD1 identical over 7 bases. Per the germline V gene, CDR1 is LNHDA and CDR2 is SQIVND (reference sequence). The CDR3 runs 14 residues. V shed 3 bases and J 4 bases; nucleotides not matched to a gene: 5. The CDR3 spells CASSIGAGGTEAFF. CDR3 sequence (DNA): TGTGCCAGTAGTATTGGGGCAGGGGGCACTGAAGCTTTCTTT.

In its sample, this clone was seen a few times. The V and J genes are TRBV5-1 and TRBJ2-7; TRBD1 might be the D (7 bases). The ends were cut back, 3 bases at V and 3 bases at J, with 16 bases in the middle. From germline, CDR1 is SGHRS and CDR2 YFSETQ. There are 15 residues in the CDR3. DNA of the CDR3: TGCGCCAGCAGCTCAGGCGGGACAGCCGGCTACGAGCAGTACTTC. As protein: CASSSGGTAGYEQYF.

The rearrangement joins TRBV30 to TRBJ2-5, with D maybe TRBD2 (5 bases). CDR1 is GTSNPN, CDR2 SVGIG, per germline (reference sequence). CDR3 size: 13 residues. Trimming stripped 5 bases from V and 2 bases from J, with 12 bases between. CDR3 DNA: TGTGCCTGGGCCGGGATAGTGCAAGAGACCCAGTACTTC. Translating it yields CAWAGIVQETQYF. Full variable domain (rest looked up from reference TRBV30 and TRBJ2-5): SQTIHQWPATLVQPVGSPLSLECTVEGTSNPNLYWYRQAAGRGLQLLFYSVGIGQISSEVPQNLSASRPQDRQFILSSKKLLLSDSGFYLCAWAGIVQETQYFGPGTRLLVL.

This clone was counted between two and nine times. The chain recombines TRBV19 with TRBJ2-1; D perhaps matches TRBD1 (6 bases). Germline-derived CDR1 and CDR2 are LNHDA and SQIVND (reference sequence). Trimming took off 6 bases at V and 15 bases at J, with 18 bases between the two ends. The CDR3 length is 12 residues. The CDR3 sequence is CASSRGRGSPFF. CDR3 coding DNA: TGTGCCAGTAGCAGGGGTCGGGGTAGTCCGTTCTTC.

There are a few counts of this clone. The chain carries TRBV7-6 and TRBJ2-5, with TRBD1 matching 7 bases. The better agreement between TRBJ2-7 and the DNA end casts doubt on the J call. The length of the CDR3 is 18 residues. The germline CDR1 and CDR2 sequences are SGHVS and FNYEAQ. The CDR3 region has the DNA TGTGCCAGCAGCTTAGACCAACACAGGGGAGTATCAACCTACGAGCAGTACTTC. This encodes CASSLDQHRGVSTYEQYF.

The J gene is TRBJ1-6, the V gene TRBV6-1; 8 bases align to TRBD1. Germline loops: CDR1 MNHNS, CDR2 SASEGT. There are 15 residues in the CDR3. The junction had 4 bases not matched to a gene; V was cut back by 3 bases and J by 6 bases. The CDR3 protein is CASSEQGASNSPLHF. The CDR3 bases are TGTGCCAGCAGTGAGCAGGGGGCATCTAATTCACCCCTCCACTTT.